The clone carrying this TCR beta chain was observed at least ten times. The antigen is not known. The source of the sample is a study of read filtering for tumor transcriptome and immune sequencing. Study summary: Transcriptome libraries were built from DNase-treated RNA. Regarding the study as a whole: Sorted CD138-negative bone marrow cells were not purified T cells.

The CDR3 length is 11 residues. Germline lookup yields CDR1 GTSNPN and CDR2 SVGIG (reference sequence). Between the trimmed V and J ends, which lost 3 bases and 12 bases, there was a span of 15 bases. The library was built from around 380 ng RNA with molecular barcoded adaptors for alpha/delta and beta/gamma chains. One entry per CDR3 protein, called by TCRdb with MiXCR from the reads. Here the sample spans 20,000 to 25,000 distinct CDR3 sequences, roughly 15% being singletons. Sequences were obtained from a population of CD138-negative cells sorted from bone marrow. This TCR derives from a donor aged 40 or older with multiple myeloma. The chain combines TRBV30 with TRBJ2-7; the D is unclear. CDR3 region: CAWSIRHRWYF. CDR3 in DNA: TGTGCCTGGAGCATAAGGCACAGATGGTACTTC.